The 29 T cell receptor beta chains below were found in one sample sequenced in a study of blood T cells in healthy people across ages. Next came a second PCR, run for roughly 6 to 11 cycles, which used a sample-barcoded 5' primer along with a J-beta primer mix. TCRdb ran MiXCR on the 5' RACE reads and lists one entry per CDR3 protein. The sample yields hundreds of thousands of distinct CDR3 sequences, about 24% seen once. Sequenced sample: blood. The receptors stem from a man in his 70s in good health.

This chain connects TRBV6-6 to TRBJ1-1; D not certain. V was clipped by 6 bases and J by 4 bases, with 9 bases between them. This CDR3 is 12 amino acids long. From germline, CDR1 is MNHNY and CDR2 SVGAGI (reference sequence). CDR3 amino acids: CASRRGITEAFF. Written as DNA, the CDR3 is TGTGCCAGCAGGCGGGGTATCACTGAAGCTTTCTTT.

This clonotype was seen a handful of times. The rearrangement joins TRBV30 to TRBJ2-3; 14 bases map to TRBD2. Losses at the gene ends were 2 bases for V and 7 bases for J; bases not matched to a gene: 23. The germline V gene has CDR1 GTSNPN and CDR2 SVGIG (reference sequence). CDR3 size: 21 residues. CDR3 sequence: CAWSPDRPGLAGEGGIHTQYF. The CDR3 DNA follows: TGTGCCTGGAGTCCAGACAGACCGGGACTAGCGGGAGAGGGGGGAATACATACGCAGTATTTT.

The chain uses TRBV7-2 and TRBJ1-2; unclear D gene. The CDR3 is 15 amino acids. V lost 5 bases, J lost 2 bases, and 15 bases lay in between. Germline-derived CDR1 and CDR2 are SGHTA and FQGNSA. The CDR3 here is CASSPDLGRNYGYTF. CDR3 in DNA: TGTGCCAGCAGCCCAGATTTGGGCAGGAACTATGGCTACACCTTC. Variable domain in full (rest from reference TRBV7-2 and TRBJ1-2): GAGVSQSPSNKVTEKGKDVELRCDPISGHTALYWYRQSLGQGLEFLIYFQGNSAPDKSGLPSDRFSAERTGGSVSTLTIQRTQQEDSAVYLCASSPDLGRNYGYTFGSGTRLTVV.

Concerning this clonotype itself: This clone may be a read error of a much larger clone one base away. V usage is TRBV15 and J usage is TRBJ2-5, with 9 bases that match TRBD1. Germline V gives CDR1 LNHNV, CDR2 YYDKDF (reference sequence). This CDR3 region has 14 residues. The DNA of the CDR3 is TGTGCCACCAGTATCGACAGGGGGAGAGAGACCCAGCACTTC. Translation gives CATSIDRGRETQHF.

This clonotype appeared a few times. The chain combines TRBV13 with TRBJ1-6; no definite D call. The CDR3 consists of 15 residues. V was cut by 0 bases and J by 9 bases, with 12 bases left in between. Germline CDR1 is PRHDT and CDR2 is FYEKMQ (reference sequence). In nucleotides, the CDR3 is TGTGCCAGCAGCTTAGGTCCAGGCGTCAGTTCACCCCTCCACTTT. It translates to CASSLGPGVSSPLHF.

The V and J genes are TRBV6-5 and TRBJ1-1; D not certain. Trimming removed 0 bases from V and 1 base from J, with 18 bases in between. This CDR3 comprises 18 residues. Per the germline V gene, CDR1 is MNHEY and CDR2 is SVGAGI. CDR3 sequence (DNA): TGTGCCAGCAGTTACTCGATGGATACTCCGGGAGGGAACACTGAAGCTTTCTTT. Its protein product is CASSYSMDTPGGNTEAFF.

This clonotype was counted between two and nine times. The V and J genes are TRBV12-3 or TRBV12-4 and TRBJ2-5, with 8 bases fitting TRBD1. The J call may be wrong; the DNA end is better matched by TRBJ2-7. The CDR3 spans 15 residues. The CDR3 is CASSRRTGITYEQYF. The CDR3 bases are TGTGCCAGCAGCCGTCGGACAGGGATAACCTACGAGCAGTACTTC.

This clonotype was seen a handful of times. This chain links TRBV14 with TRBJ1-4, with D unresolved. The CDR3 runs to 15 residues. CDR1 is SGHDN and CDR2 is FVKESK in the germline V gene. The V gene lost 3 bases and the J gene lost 8 bases, with 16 bases spanning the gap. The CDR3 DNA reads TGTGCCAGCAGCCAGTTGCGGGGTTTGAAGGAAAAACTGTTTTTT. Amino acids: CASSQLRGLKEKLFF.

This clonotype was recorded many times. The V and J genes are TRBV6-1 and TRBJ2-3; 9 bases match TRBD2. With V trimmed by 3 bases and J by 5 bases, 6 bases remained unmatched. Germline CDR1 reads MNHNS; CDR2 reads SASEGT. The CDR3 runs 15 residues. As DNA, the CDR3 is TGTGCCAGCAGTGATGTTGCGGGGGGGCGAGATACGCAGTATTTT. Its protein is CASSDVAGGRDTQYF.

This clonotype was recorded a few times. The gene calls are TRBV7-9 and TRBJ2-7; TRBD2 might be the D (5 bases). V was clipped by 3 bases and J by 0 bases, with 12 bases between them. There are 15 residues in the CDR3. The germline gives CDR1 SEHNR, CDR2 FQNEAQ (reference sequence). CDR3 sequence reads: CASSFEGLSSYEQYV. The DNA of the CDR3 is TGTGCCAGCAGCTTTGAGGGCCTCAGCTCCTACGAGCAGTACGTC.

V is TRBV12-3 or TRBV12-4 and J is TRBJ1-5; D remains ambiguous. V lost 1 base and J 0 bases, leaving 7 bases between the germline ends. The CDR3 is made up of 15 amino acids. For the CDR3, the DNA is TGTGCCAGCAGTTTAGAATCCCATAGCAATCAGCCCCAGCATTTT. Amino acid sequence: CASSLESHSNQPQHF.

The chain joins TRBV24-1 to TRBJ2-6; possible D gene TRBD1, 5 bases. The germline CDR1 and CDR2 sequences are KGHDR and SFDVKD. The length of the CDR3 is 17 residues. The germline V and J ends were trimmed by 4 bases and 3 bases, with 15 bases remaining between them. CDR3 DNA: TGTGCCACCAGTGAACGAGCACAGGTCTTTGGGGCCAACGTCCTGACTTTC. It encodes CATSERAQVFGANVLTF.

The chain uses TRBV20-1 and TRBJ1-2; a weak D match, TRBD1 (6 bases). CDR3 length: 12 amino acids. Germline CDR1 and CDR2: DFQATT and SNEGSKA (reference sequence). Trimming removed 2 bases from V and 8 bases from J, with 12 bases in between. The CDR3 sequence is CSARRVGGGYTF. In DNA form, the CDR3 reads TGCAGTGCTAGACGGGTGGGGGGCGGCTACACCTTC.

This clonotype came up once. V and J are TRBV7-2 and TRBJ2-5; D uncertain. The germline V gene encodes CDR1 SGHTA and CDR2 FQGNSA. V was pared by 4 bases and J by 4 bases, with 13 bases between. The CDR3 loop spans 14 amino acids. CDR3 nucleotides: TGTGCCAGCAGCTCTACACATGTAGGAGAGACCCAGTACTTC. Amino acids: CASSSTHVGETQYF.

Comment on this clonotype: An end of the junction differs from the germline gene, which may be a read error. The chain recombines TRBV20-1 with TRBJ2-7, with TRBD2 matching over 12 bases. TRBJ2-1 matches the DNA end more closely, so the J call is doubtful. The germline V gene encodes CDR1 DFQATT and CDR2 SNEGSKA (reference sequence). This CDR3 is built from 17 residues. CDR3 sequence reads: CSPRDLKGLAGNNEQFF. In DNA, the CDR3 is TGCAGTCCTAGAGATCTCAAAGGACTAGCGGGGAACAATGAGCAGTTCTTC.

This clonotype was detected a few times. This chain uses TRBV4-1 with TRBJ2-3; perhaps TRBD2 as D (6 bases). Trimming stripped 0 bases from V and 7 bases from J, with 17 bases between. The CDR3 length is 16 residues. Germline V lookup: CDR1 MGHRA, CDR2 YSYEKL. The CDR3 reads CASSQDRGISVNTQYF. CDR3 sequence (DNA): TGCGCCAGCAGCCAAGATCGGGGGATAAGCGTCAATACGCAGTATTTT.

This clonotype was seen only a few times. The genes are TRBV5-1 and TRBJ1-4, with a weak D call TRBD1 (5 bases). From germline, CDR1 is SGHRS and CDR2 YFSETQ. The CDR3 runs to 16 residues. Trimming stripped 4 bases from V and 8 bases from J, with 21 bases between. CDR3 coding DNA: TGCGCCAGCAGCCGCTTGGGGGGTTCCGGCGGGGAAAAACTGTTTTTT. This codes for CASSRLGGSGGEKLFF.

This chain links TRBV6-6 with TRBJ1-1, with a possible D match to TRBD1 (5 bases). This CDR3 region has 13 residues. From germline, CDR1 is MNHNY and CDR2 SVGAGI (reference sequence). With 2 bases removed from V and 8 bases from J, the gap between germline ends came to 12 bases. The DNA for the CDR3 is TGTGCCAGCAGTTACCACACAGGTTCCGAAGCTTTCTTT. Its translation is CASSYHTGSEAFF.

This clonotype was counted a few times. The rearrangement uses TRBV7-6 and TRBJ2-1, with a possible D match to TRBD2 (5 bases). This CDR3 contains 17 residues. Trimming took off 5 bases at V and 3 bases at J, with 20 bases between the two ends. CDR1 and CDR2 (germline): SGHVS, FNYEAQ. The CDR3 here is CASSPRLRGSSYNEQFF. DNA of the CDR3: TGTGCCAGCAGCCCCCGGCTTCGAGGGTCCAGCTACAATGAGCAGTTCTTC.

A few counts support this clonotype. The chain combines TRBV28 with TRBJ2-5; 7 nucleotides match TRBD2. The junction had 8 bases not matched to a gene; V was cut back by 5 bases and J by 2 bases. This CDR3 is 15 amino acids long. CDR1 and CDR2 from the germline V gene are MDHEN and SYDVKM. This CDR3 is CASSQLSGYQETQYF. The DNA for the CDR3 is TGTGCCAGCAGTCAACTTAGCGGGTATCAAGAGACCCAGTACTTC.

The rearrangement joins TRBV3-1 to TRBJ2-1; the D gene could be TRBD1 or TRBD2 (5 bases each). V dropped 6 bases and J dropped 5 bases, with 14 bases sitting between them. The CDR3 covers 14 residues. Germline V CDR1 and CDR2: LGHDT, YNNKEL (reference sequence). The CDR3 nucleotides are TGTGCCAGCAGAGAGCTGGGGGTAAACAATGAGCAGTTCTTC. Amino acid sequence: CASRELGVNNEQFF.

This clonotype was observed a handful of times. V usage is TRBV6-6 and J usage is TRBJ1-1; D ambiguous. The V end was cut by 0 bases, the J end by 6 bases, with 11 bases between. The CDR3 is made up of 14 amino acids. Germline CDR1 is MNHNY and CDR2 is SVGAGI (reference sequence). CDR3 DNA: TGTGCCAGCAGTTACTCTCTGGGAATGCCTGAAGCTTTCTTT. Amino acids: CASSYSLGMPEAFF.

This clonotype was counted a few times. This chain links TRBV28 with TRBJ1-3; possible D gene TRBD1, 5 bases. The CDR3 consists of 17 residues. Per germline, CDR1 MDHEN and CDR2 SYDVKM. V gave up 4 bases and J gave up 1 base, with 17 bases separating them. CDR3 residues: CASSYLFGGVSGNTIYF. The CDR3 nucleotides are TGTGCCAGCAGTTATTTGTTCGGGGGGGTTTCTGGAAACACCATATATTTT.

This clonotype appeared a few times. The chain employs TRBV12-3 or TRBV12-4 and TRBJ1-2; no firm D call. There are 11 residues in the CDR3. Trimming shortened V by 4 bases and J by 8 bases, and 8 bases separated the two germline ends. CDR3 protein: CASSSRWGYTF. The CDR3 region has the DNA TGTGCCAGCAGTTCGAGGTGGGGCTACACCTTC.

V gene TRBV12-3 or TRBV12-4 combines with J gene TRBJ2-7, with unresolved D. The CDR3 sequence is 14 residues long. V was pared by 6 bases and J by 3 bases, with 15 bases between. CDR3 in amino acids: CASSRVRTLYEQYF. CDR3 in DNA: TGTGCCAGCAGCCGGGTGCGGACCCTCTACGAGCAGTACTTC.

This clonotype appeared a few times. The chain recombines TRBV20-1 with TRBJ1-1; TRBD1 might be the D (6 bases). Germline V CDR1 and CDR2: DFQATT, SNEGSKA (reference sequence). Trimming stripped 7 bases from V and 2 bases from J, with 11 bases between. This CDR3 region has 12 residues. The CDR3 spells CSGGATNTEAFF. CDR3 bases: TGCAGTGGGGGGGCTACTAACACTGAAGCTTTCTTT.

The chain carries TRBV30 and TRBJ2-3; D call uncertain. There are 14 residues in the CDR3. The germline V and J ends were trimmed by 1 base and 6 bases, with 14 bases remaining between them. Per the germline V gene, CDR1 is GTSNPN and CDR2 is SVGIG (reference sequence). The chain's CDR3 is CAWSDGPLADTQYF. The CDR3 nucleotides are TGTGCCTGGAGTGACGGACCCCTTGCCGATACGCAGTATTTT.

This clonotype was detected only a few times. This sequence joins TRBV25-1 and TRBJ2-1; D remains unclear. The CDR3 runs 23 residues. V dropped 5 bases and J dropped 7 bases, with 42 bases sitting between them. Germline V gives CDR1 MGHDK, CDR2 SYGVNS. Here the CDR3 DNA reads TGTGCCAGCAGTAAGGCCTTCAGCCGGGCCAGACTTCATGCGGTTACGGAAGGGAATGAGCAGTTCTTC. Its translation is CASSKAFSRARLHAVTEGNEQFF.

V usage is TRBV12-3 or TRBV12-4 and J usage is TRBJ2-7; D might be TRBD1 (6 bases). The CDR3 has 16 amino acids. Between the trimmed V and J ends, which lost 5 bases and 3 bases, there was a span of 20 bases. CDR3 coding DNA: TGTGCCAGCAGTCTAACTTTTGGGGGCTTTGACTACGAGCAGTACTTC. Protein sequence: CASSLTFGGFDYEQYF.